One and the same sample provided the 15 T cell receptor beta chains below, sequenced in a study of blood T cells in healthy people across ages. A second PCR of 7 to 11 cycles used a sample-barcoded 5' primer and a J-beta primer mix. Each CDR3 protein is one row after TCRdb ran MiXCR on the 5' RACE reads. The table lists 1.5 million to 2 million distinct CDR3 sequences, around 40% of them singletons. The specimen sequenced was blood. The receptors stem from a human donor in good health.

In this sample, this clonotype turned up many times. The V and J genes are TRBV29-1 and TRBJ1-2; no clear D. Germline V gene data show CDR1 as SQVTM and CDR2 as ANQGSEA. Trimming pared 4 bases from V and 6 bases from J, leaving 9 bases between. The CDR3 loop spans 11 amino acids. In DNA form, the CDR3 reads TGCAGCGTTGGCGCAGACGATGGCTACACCTTC. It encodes CSVGADDGYTF.

The CDR3, as DNA: TGCAGTGTAGCGGGTCACGCCGACCGCGACAATGAGCAGTTCTTC. The encoded protein is CSVAGHADRDNEQFF. The genes are TRBV20-1 and TRBJ2-1; 7 bases map to TRBD2. The CDR3 has 15 amino acids. The J segment lost 5 bases and the V segment lost 7 bases, leaving 14 bases of the junction unmatched. The germline gives CDR1 DFQATT, CDR2 SNEGSKA (reference sequence).

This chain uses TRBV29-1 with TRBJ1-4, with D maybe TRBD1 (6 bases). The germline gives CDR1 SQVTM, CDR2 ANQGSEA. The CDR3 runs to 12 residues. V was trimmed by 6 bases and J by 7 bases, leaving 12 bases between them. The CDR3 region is CSVQGFGEKLFF. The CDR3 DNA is TGCAGCGTACAGGGTTTTGGTGAAAAACTGTTTTTT.

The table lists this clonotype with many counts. The CDR3 DNA reads TGTGCCAGCAGCTTAACCCCACTCTACGAGCAGTACTTC. Translation gives CASSLTPLYEQYF. This sequence joins TRBV27 and TRBJ2-7; D uncertain. Germline-derived CDR1 and CDR2 are MNHEY and SMNVEV (reference sequence). This CDR3 region has 13 residues. V was trimmed by 6 bases and J by 3 bases, leaving 12 bases between them.

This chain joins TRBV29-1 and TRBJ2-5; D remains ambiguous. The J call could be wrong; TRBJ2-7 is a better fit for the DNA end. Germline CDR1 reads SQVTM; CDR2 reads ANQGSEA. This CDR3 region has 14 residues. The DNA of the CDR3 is TGCAGCGTTGGTTACGGATGGGATTTCGGCGAGCAGTACTTC. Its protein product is CSVGYGWDFGEQYF.

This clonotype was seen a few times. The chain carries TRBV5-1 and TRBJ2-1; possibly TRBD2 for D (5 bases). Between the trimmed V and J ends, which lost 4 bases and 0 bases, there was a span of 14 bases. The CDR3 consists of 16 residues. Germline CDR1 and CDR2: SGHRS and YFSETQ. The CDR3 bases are TGCGCCAGCAGCCCCTGGGAGCGGATCTCCTACAATGAGCAGTTCTTC. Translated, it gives CASSPWERISYNEQFF. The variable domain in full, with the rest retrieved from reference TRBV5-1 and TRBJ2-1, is KAGVTQTPRYLIKTRGQQVTLSCSPISGHRSVSWYQQTPGQGLQFLFEYFSETQRNKGNFPGRFSGRQFSNSRSEMNVSTLELGDSALYLCASSPWERISYNEQFFGPGTRLTVL.

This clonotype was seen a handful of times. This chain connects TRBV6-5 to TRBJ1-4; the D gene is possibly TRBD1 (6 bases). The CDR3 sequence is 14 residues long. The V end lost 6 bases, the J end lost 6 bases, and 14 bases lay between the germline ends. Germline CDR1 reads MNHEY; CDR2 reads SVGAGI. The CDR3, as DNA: TGTGCCAGCAGCCACCGACAGGTGGATGAAAAACTGTTTTTT. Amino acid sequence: CASSHRQVDEKLFF.

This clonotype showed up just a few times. In DNA, the CDR3 is TGTGCCAGCAGCTTCGCATTGGGTGAAGCTTTCTTT. It codes for CASSFALGEAFF. The gene calls are TRBV7-2 and TRBJ1-1; D remains unclear. Trimming shortened V by 3 bases and J by 7 bases, and 9 bases separated the two germline ends. The CDR3 has 12 residues. From germline, CDR1 is SGHTA and CDR2 FQGNSA.

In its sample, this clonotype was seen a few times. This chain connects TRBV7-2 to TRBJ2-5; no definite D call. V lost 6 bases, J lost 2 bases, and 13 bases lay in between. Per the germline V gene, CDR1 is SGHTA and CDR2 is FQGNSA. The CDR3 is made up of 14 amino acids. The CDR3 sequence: CASSALRTQETQYF. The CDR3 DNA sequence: TGTGCCAGCAGTGCTCTTCGGACGCAAGAGACCCAGTACTTC.

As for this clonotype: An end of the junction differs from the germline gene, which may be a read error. The CDR3 sequence is CASSPGGTRKETQYF. CDR3 nucleotide sequence: TGTGCTAGCAGCCCAGGAGGGACAAGAAAAGAGACCCAGTACTTC. This chain connects TRBV7-7 to TRBJ2-5, with D perhaps being TRBD1 or TRBD2 (6 bases each). The CDR3 is made up of 15 amino acids. Germline CDR1 SSHAT, CDR2 FNYEAQ (reference sequence).

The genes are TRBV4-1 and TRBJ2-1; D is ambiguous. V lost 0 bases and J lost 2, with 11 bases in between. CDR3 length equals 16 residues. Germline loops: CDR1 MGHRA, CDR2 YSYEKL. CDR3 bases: TGCGCCAGCAGCCAAGATCGCCTCTACCCCTACAATGAGCAGTTCTTC. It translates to CASSQDRLYPYNEQFF.

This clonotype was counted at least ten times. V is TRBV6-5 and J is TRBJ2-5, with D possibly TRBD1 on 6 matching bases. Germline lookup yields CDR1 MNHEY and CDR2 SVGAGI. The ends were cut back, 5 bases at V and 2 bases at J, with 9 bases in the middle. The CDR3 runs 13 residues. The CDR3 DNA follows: TGTGCCAGCAGTAACGGACAGCAAGAGACCCAGTACTTC. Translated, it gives CASSNGQQETQYF.

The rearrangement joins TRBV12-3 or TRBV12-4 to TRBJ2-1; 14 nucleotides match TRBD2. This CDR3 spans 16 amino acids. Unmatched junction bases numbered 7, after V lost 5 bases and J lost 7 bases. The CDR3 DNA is TGTGCCAGCAGTGTACGGACTAGCGGGAGGTTAAATGAGCAGTTCTTC. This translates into CASSVRTSGRLNEQFF.

CDR3 residues: CASSPPGTSGAEQYF. The DNA for the CDR3 is TGTGCCAGCAGTCCCCCTGGGACTAGCGGGGCGGAGCAGTACTTC. J is TRBJ2-7 and V is TRBV7-2; 13 positions match TRBD2. The trim removed 6 bases at V and 7 bases at J, leaving 9 bases unmatched. CDR1 and CDR2 (germline): SGHTA, FQGNSA. This CDR3 has 15 amino acids.

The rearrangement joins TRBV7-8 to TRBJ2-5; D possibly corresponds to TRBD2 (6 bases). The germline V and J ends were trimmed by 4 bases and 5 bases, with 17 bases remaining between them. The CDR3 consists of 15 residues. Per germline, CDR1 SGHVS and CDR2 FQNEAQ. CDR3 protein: CASSSGGFKLETQYF. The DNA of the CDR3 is TGTGCCAGCAGCTCCGGGGGATTTAAACTGGAGACCCAGTACTTC.